This T cell receptor beta chain was sequenced for a study of vaccination effects on CD4 cells after COVID-19. The CDR3 loop spans 14 amino acids. Between the trimmed V and J ends, which lost 0 bases and 8 bases, there was a span of 11 bases. Germline V CDR1 and CDR2: MNHEY, SVGAGI. Viral peptide pools were used in the ViraFEST assay to expand antigen-specific CD4+ T cells, and sequencing came afterward. The culture ran for around nine days before CD4+ T cells were isolated. Vaccine recipients, nucleocapsid antibody negative, had no prior SARS-CoV-2 infection. Around 2.2 million PBMC per well received about 10 IU/ml IL-2 and roughly 10 ug/ml peptides in culture. In regard to this clone: Its specificity is not known.

Using immunoSEQ multiplex PCR, the repertoire was profiled, and TCRdb retains in-frame clones only, with some absent. The table shows approximately 68,000 clones, with about 78% occurring only once. The input for sequencing was CD4+ T cells from PBMCs cultured with SARS-CoV-2 spike peptides, taken before COVID-19 vaccination. The gene calls are TRBV6-5 and TRBJ2-1; D gene ambiguous. The TCR comes from a human donor who received a COVID-19 vaccine. DNA of the CDR3: TGTGCCAGCAGTTACTCGCGAACGGCCCATGAGCAGTTCTTC. It is translated as CASSYSRTAHEQFF.